The table lists the clone carrying this T cell receptor (beta chain) with a count of one. Antigen: not known. CD4 enrichment then naive enrichment separated naive from memory CD4+ cells. Uncultured naive and memory CD4+ T cells supplied DNA for deep TCR-beta sequencing. Some clones are missing from TCRdb's copy, which holds only in-frame ones; the method was immunoSEQ multiplex PCR. The sample has around 37,000 clones, approximately 83% seen once; the top ten hold 3.1%. The data belong to a study of CD4 T cells in relation to SARS-CoV-2 and coronaviruses. Unmatched junction bases numbered 4, after V lost 0 bases and J lost 3 bases. This CDR3 contains 15 residues. Per the germline V gene, CDR1 is ENHRY and CDR2 is SYGVKD. Notes on the study in general: SARS-CoV-2-driven expansion was significantly weaker in crossreactive than monoreactive clones.

The source is an adult with COVID-19. The sample taken for sequencing was memory CD4+ T cells from PBMCs. The V gene is TRBV10-3, the J gene TRBJ2-7; 8 bases are shared with TRBD1. CDR3 amino acids: CAISESGTGFYEQYF. The CDR3, as DNA: TGTGCCATCAGTGAGTCGGGGACAGGATTCTACGAGCAGTACTTC.